This TCR beta chain was retrieved from a study of blood T cell repertoires in COVID-19 (TCRdb year 2020). Describing the broader study: The collaborator samples originated in the United States, Italy and Spain and spanned the acute and convalescent phases of COVID-19. The material from the prospective study consisted of cDNA or gDNA derived from T cells, B-cell-depleted T cells, or PBMCs. The dataset comprised deeply sampled blood TCRbeta repertoires from subjects exposed to, actively infected with, or recovered from COVID-19. The repertoires were made available in a free public database intended to serve as a resource for research on the immune response to SARS-CoV-2. The samples were drawn from two sources: the first 160 participants of the ongoing ImmuneRACE study, and 1,000 to 1,500 subjects contributed by 6 global collaborators. Nearly every sample came with metadata listing a de-identified subject ID, COVID-19 status, age in years and sex. HLA class I and class II types, where available, came from metadata supplied by the sample provider rather than from assay-based typing. Points the paper makes about the study in general: Clinical and demographic metadata were provided uncurated, with the amount varying by source and participant.

The CDR3 contains 16 residues, cysteine and phenylalanine counted. The retained sequence is limited to the CDR3, 48 bases, with the frame set at the first base. The germline ends are 17 bases apart after V is trimmed by 2 bases and J by 4 bases. CDR1 is given as KGHSH and CDR2 as LQKENI, both from the germline V gene. TCRbeta CDR3 regions were amplified from genomic DNA by means of the immunoSEQ Assay, a bias-controlled multiplex PCR. The authors' analysis ran thus. The number of nucleated cells in each sample was estimated from the amplification of reference gene primers within the assay. Sequence reads were collapsed and filtered to measure the absolute abundance of every unique TCRbeta CDR3 rearrangement. For each sample, productive Simpson clonality was calculated by taking the square root of Simpson's diversity index across productive rearrangements. In TCRdb, the immuneACCESS table is reduced to in-frame sequences with V and J assigned. These tables do not hold every clone; where another copy was compared, an unresolved V gene accounts for under half, and the others remain unexplained. That table is the source of V, J and clone size, and D and trimming were worked out from the DNA. In this sample the table shows 72,000 or so clones, roughly nine tenths of which occur a single time. The biggest ten clones account for over 10% of the sample.

On this clone: Its antigen has not been determined. Base qualities are not at hand, and no much larger clone is one base apart.

The collaborating institutions used their own protocols to collect whole blood in K2EDTA tubes. For TCRbeta analysis, collaborators shipped samples in one of three forms: frozen whole blood, isolated PBMCs, or DNA extracted from either of those sample types. The chain links TRBV18 with TRBJ1-2; a tentative D call is TRBD1 (6 bases match). This clonotype originated in a woman aged 60-70 years with acute or convalescent COVID-19. Source material: peripheral blood. CDR3 reads: CASSPYRTEILYGYTF. The bases read TGTGCCAGCTCACCATACCGGACAGAAATTCTCTATGGCTACACCTTC.